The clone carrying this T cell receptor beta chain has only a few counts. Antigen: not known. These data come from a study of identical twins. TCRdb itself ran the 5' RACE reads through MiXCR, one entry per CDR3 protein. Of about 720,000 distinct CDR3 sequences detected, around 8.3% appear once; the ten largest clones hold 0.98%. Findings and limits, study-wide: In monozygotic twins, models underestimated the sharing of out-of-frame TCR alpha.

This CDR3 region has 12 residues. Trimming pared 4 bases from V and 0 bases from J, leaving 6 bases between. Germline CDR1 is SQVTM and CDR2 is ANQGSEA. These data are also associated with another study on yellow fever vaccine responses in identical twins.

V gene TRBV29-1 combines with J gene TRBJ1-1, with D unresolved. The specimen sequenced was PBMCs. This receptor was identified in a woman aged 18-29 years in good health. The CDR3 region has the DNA TGCAGCGTTGTTGGGATGAACACTGAAGCTTTCTTT. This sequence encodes CSVVGMNTEAFF.